This T cell receptor beta chain was captured by sequencing in a study of vaccination effects on CD4 cells after COVID-19. The V end lost 3 bases, the J end lost 7 bases, and 7 bases lay between the germline ends. Germline CDR1 and CDR2: SGHTA and FQGTGA. The CDR3 has 13 residues. Clones were read by immunoSEQ multiplex PCR, and TCRdb kept only the in-frame ones, dropping some. The table lists about 13,000 clones, over 60% of them singletons. Using viral peptide pools, the ViraFEST assay grew out antigen-specific CD4+ T cells prior to sequencing. After roughly ten days in culture, the CD4+ T cells were isolated. Sometime from March through December 2020, the person acquired a SARS-CoV-2 infection that PCR confirmed. All study participants received two doses of BNT162b2 or mRNA-1273 vaccine. A half-medium replacement with IL-2 medium was carried out on days 3 and 7. This clone has just a few counts. The antigen remains unidentified.

Sequencing used CD4+ T cells from PBMCs cultured with HCoV-NL63 spike peptides, obtained after COVID-19 vaccination. The sequence was obtained from a human donor who had a prior SARS-CoV-2 infection. The V and J genes are TRBV7-3 and TRBJ1-6; D is unclear. The CDR3 sequence: CASSLEPNSPLHF. As DNA, the CDR3 is TGTGCCAGCAGCTTGGAACCAAATTCACCCCTCCACTTT.